Below, one T cell receptor (beta chain) is given with its context. Its antigen is as yet unknown. The data belong to a study of T cell repertoires in cytomegalovirus infection. Study at large: Use of recently identified HLA-C-restricted and well-studied HLA-B-restricted CMV epitopes was part of the study. General observations from the study: Dominating the ex vivo response were HLA-C-restricted CMV-specific TCR beta clonotypes. Carriers of CMV plus the relevant HLA were identified by cumulative public TCR beta family frequency.

TCRdb passed the reads through MiXCR, listing each CDR3 protein once. The table has a few hundred thousand distinct CDR3 sequences, just under 40% seen once; the top ten hold around 48%. The junction had 6 bases not matched to a gene; V was cut back by 4 bases and J by 8 bases. Germline V gene sequence: CDR1 DFQATT, CDR2 SNEGSKA (reference sequence). The CDR3 consists of 14 residues. Here the sequenced sample was cultured PBMCs, taken from culture after CMV antigen stimulation. V and J are TRBV20-1 and TRBJ2-1, with 12 positions matching TRBD2. This sequence was found in a human donor in good health (CMV status not recorded). Some clones in this sample may be carry-over from other donors' samples. In nucleotides, the CDR3 is TGCAGTGCTAAGCTAGCGGGGGGGTTCTATGAGCAGTTCTTC. As protein: CSAKLAGGFYEQFF.